The 10 T cell receptor beta chains below were found in one sample sequenced in a study of shared clonotypes between healthy human individuals. TCRdb's table, derived via immunoSEQ multiplex PCR, lists solely in-frame clones and lacks some. The data contain roughly 680,000 clones, roughly 72% of them singletons. Sequences were obtained from memory CD4+ T cells sorted from blood. The subset was: CD45RA-negative fraction. The receptors stem from a woman aged 30 to 39 in good health.

The chain recombines TRBV19 with TRBJ1-2, with 7 positions matching TRBD1. The V and J ends lost 9 bases and 4 bases, in that order; junction bases with no gene match: 8. The germline gives CDR1 LNHDA, CDR2 SQIVND (reference sequence). This CDR3 contains 13 residues. CDR3 residues: CASGTASGYGYTF. The CDR3 DNA sequence: TGTGCCAGCGGGACAGCGTCAGGCTATGGCTACACCTTC.

This chain uses TRBV2 with TRBJ1-1, with 8 bases identical to TRBD1. Germline loops: CDR1 SNHLY, CDR2 FYNNEI. The junction had 11 bases not matched to a gene; V was cut back by 7 bases and J by 4 bases. This CDR3 comprises 15 residues. Here the CDR3 DNA reads TGTGCCAGCACCCTACAGGGGGGGCGGGGCACTGAAGCTTTCTTT. Amino acid sequence: CASTLQGGRGTEAFF.

This clone came up a few times. The chain is built from TRBV25-1 and TRBJ2-7, with unresolved D. V was shortened by 1 base and J by 5 bases, with 15 bases between the two germline ends. The CDR3 extends over 15 amino acids. Germline CDR1 is MGHDK and CDR2 is SYGVNS. In DNA form, the CDR3 reads TGTGCCAGCAGTGAATTGGAAGCCGCTTCAAACGAGCAGTACTTC. Its translation is CASSELEAASNEQYF.

The V and J genes are TRBV7-9 and TRBJ1-2; D is undetermined. From germline, CDR1 is SEHNR and CDR2 FQNEAQ (reference sequence). The CDR3 has 14 residues. V lost 0 bases to trimming and J lost 14 bases, with 19 bases between them. Here the CDR3 DNA reads TGTGCCAGCAGCTTAGCCCTGAGTGGGCCGGCTCGGACCTTC. Translated: CASSLALSGPARTF.

V usage is TRBV28 and J usage is TRBJ1-2; D ambiguous. The CDR3 length is 14 residues. The V and J ends lost 4 bases and 3 bases respectively, with 12 bases between them. Germline V lookup: CDR1 MDHEN, CDR2 SYDVKM. The CDR3 reads CASSSPSEYYGYTF. The CDR3 bases are TGTGCCAGCAGTTCCCCCTCCGAGTACTATGGCTACACCTTC.

This rearrangement joins TRBV5-6 to TRBJ1-3; TRBD1 might be the D (5 bases). Germline values: CDR1 SGHDT, CDR2 YYEEEE. The CDR3 spans 18 residues. The V end lost 0 bases, the J end lost 0 bases, and 16 bases lay between the germline ends. The CDR3 sequence is CASSLAGGVTRSGNTIYF. CDR3 bases: TGTGCCAGCAGCTTGGCCGGGGGGGTAACCCGCTCTGGAAACACCATATATTTT.

The genes are TRBV28 and TRBJ2-7; possible D gene TRBD2, 5 bases. CDR3 length: 14 amino acids. V was shortened by 8 bases and J by 6 bases, with 20 bases between the two germline ends. Germline assignment: CDR1 MDHEN and CDR2 SYDVKM. DNA of the CDR3: TGTGCCAGCGGGGAGCGACTGAGCGTCACCGAGCAGTACTTC. It yields the protein CASGERLSVTEQYF.

There are a few counts of this clone. The genes are TRBV15 and TRBJ1-3, with D uncertain. In germline, CDR1 is LNHNV, CDR2 YYDKDF (reference sequence). The CDR3 runs 13 residues. Trimming cost V 8 bases and J 5 bases, with 13 bases left between them. Written as DNA, the CDR3 is TGTGCCACCTCCTCGGCGATTCGAAACACCATATATTTT. Amino acid sequence: CATSSAIRNTIYF.

This clone was picked up many times. The V gene is TRBV5-1, the J gene TRBJ2-2; D perhaps matches TRBD1 (6 bases). Germline V gene lookup returns CDR1 SGHRS and CDR2 YFSETQ. V was pared by 3 bases and J by 4 bases, with 10 bases between. The CDR3 extends over 14 amino acids. The CDR3 loop reads CASSWGTTTGELFF. The CDR3 DNA reads TGCGCCAGCAGCTGGGGGACAACCACCGGGGAGCTGTTTTTT.

The chain combines TRBV20-1 with TRBJ2-7; D not certain. Trimming removed 5 bases at V and 5 bases at J, with 7 bases between. The germline V gene encodes CDR1 DFQATT and CDR2 SNEGSKA (reference sequence). This CDR3 contains 10 residues. CDR3 DNA sequence: TGCAGTGCTGGAATAGACGAGCAGTACTTC. This codes for CSAGIDEQYF.